The 22 T cell receptor beta chains in this list originate from one sample, sequenced in a study of PD-L1 blockade in urothelial cancer. The time point: pretreatment peripheral blood. Assay: immunoSEQ multiplex PCR; the TCRdb copy retains only in-frame clones and omits some. The sample holds about 50,000 clones, approximately 79% seen once. Sequencing was performed on PBMCs, taken around atezolizumab (anti-PD-L1) treatment. These receptors were collected from a man aged 65-85 years with urothelial cancer.

This sequence joins TRBV10-1 and TRBJ2-7; D ambiguous. Trimming left V 0 bases short and J 2 bases short, with 8 bases between. This CDR3 is 14 amino acids long. Per the germline V gene, CDR1 is WNHNN and CDR2 is SYGVQD (reference sequence). DNA for the CDR3: TGCGCCAGCAGTGAGTCGACTGAAACCTACGAGCAGTACTTC. Its translation: CASSESTETYEQYF.

The gene calls are TRBV27 and TRBJ1-4, with D maybe TRBD1 (5 bases). Trimming shortened V by 3 bases and J by 5 bases, and 13 bases separated the two germline ends. This CDR3 has 15 residues. Germline assignment: CDR1 MNHEY and CDR2 SMNVEV (reference sequence). CDR3 amino acids: CASSFVGEGNEKLFF. In DNA, the CDR3 is TGTGCCAGCAGTTTCGTCGGGGAGGGGAATGAAAAACTGTTTTTT.

The sample holds one count of this clone. V and J are TRBV5-4 and TRBJ2-1; 9 positions agree with TRBD2. CDR1 is SGHNT, CDR2 YYREEE, per germline (reference sequence). J gave up 2 bases and V 0 bases, and 0 bases lay outside the gene matches. The CDR3 is made up of 15 amino acids. The CDR3 sequence: CASSLGLAAYNEQFF. The CDR3 coding sequence is TGTGCCAGCAGCTTGGGACTAGCGGCCTACAATGAGCAGTTCTTC. Looking up the rest from reference TRBV5-4 and TRBJ2-1 gives the full variable domain: ETGVTQSPTHLIKTRGQQVTLRCSSQSGHNTVSWYQQALGQGPQFIFQYYREEENGRGNFPPRFSGLQFPNYSSELNVNALELDDSALYLCASSLGLAAYNEQFFGPGTRLTVL.

This clone was seen once. Written as DNA, the CDR3 is TGTGCCAGCAGTTCACCAGGGGGTTATCAGCCCCAGCATTTT. Encoded protein: CASSSPGGYQPQHF. The chain links TRBV28 to TRBJ1-5; 7 positions match TRBD1. The CDR3 extends over 14 amino acids. The V gene's germline CDR1 is MDHEN and CDR2 SYDVKM. The V segment lost 4 bases and the J segment 5 bases; nucleotides outside the gene matches: 5.

V usage is TRBV6-6 and J usage is TRBJ1-2; 9 nucleotides line up with TRBD1. The CDR3 totals 14 residues. Germline CDR1 and CDR2: MNHNY and SVGAGI (reference sequence). The ends lost 2 bases at V and 2 bases at J; junction bases unmatched: 0. The CDR3 region is CASSYGQGNYGYTF. CDR3 bases: TGTGCCAGCAGTTACGGACAGGGGAACTATGGCTACACCTTC.

The sample holds a few counts of this clone. The rearrangement links TRBV19 to TRBJ2-5; TRBD2 matches 7 bases. V was clipped by 5 bases and J by 5 bases; unmatched bases: 11. This CDR3 is 15 amino acids long. Germline V CDR1 and CDR2: LNHDA, SQIVND (reference sequence). Written as DNA, the CDR3 is TGTGCCAGTAGTTCATCGGGAGGTGGGGGTGAGACCCAGTACTTC. It is translated as CASSSSGGGGETQYF. Together with reference TRBV19 and TRBJ2-5, the CDR3 gives the full variable domain: DGGITQSPKYLFRKEGQNVTLSCEQNLNHDAMYWYRQDPGQGLRLIYYSQIVNDFQKGDIAEGYSVSREKKESFPLTVTSAQKNPTAFYLCASSSSGGGGETQYFGPGTRLLVL.

This chain uses TRBV2 with TRBJ1-1; the D is unclear. V was trimmed by 7 bases and J by 1 base, leaving 10 bases between them. CDR3 length equals 13 residues. Germline CDR1 SNHLY, CDR2 FYNNEI. The CDR3 reads CASNLARNTEAFF. The DNA for the CDR3 is TGTGCCAGCAATCTAGCCAGGAACACTGAAGCTTTCTTT.

The V gene is TRBV6-6, the J gene TRBJ1-5, with 7 bases fitting TRBD1. Per germline, CDR1 MNHNY and CDR2 SVGAGI (reference sequence). The V gene end was trimmed by 5 bases and the J gene end by 4 bases; junction bases not matched to a gene: 2. This CDR3 region has 13 residues. Here the CDR3 DNA reads TGTGCCAGCAGTACAGGGGCGAATCAGCCCCAGCATTTT. Translation: CASSTGANQPQHF.

The chain recombines TRBV7-9 with TRBJ1-1, with TRBD1 matching over 9 bases. The V gene end was trimmed by 5 bases and the J gene end by 1 base; junction bases not matched to a gene: 8. CDR1 and CDR2 from the germline V gene are SEHNR and FQNEAQ (reference sequence). This CDR3 region has 16 residues. CDR3 sequence (DNA): TGTGCCAGCAGCCCAACAGGGGGCGGGGGGAACACTGAAGCTTTCTTT. Its protein is CASSPTGGGGNTEAFF.

This clone was recorded only once. The V and J genes are TRBV30 and TRBJ2-1; 7 bases agree with TRBD2. The CDR3 totals 11 residues. The J segment lost 13 bases and the V segment lost 4 bases, leaving 7 bases of the junction unmatched. CDR1 GTSNPN and CDR2 SVGIG come from the germline V gene (reference sequence). CDR3 nucleotide sequence: TGTGCCTGGACCAGGGACTACAAACAGTTCTTC. Its protein product is CAWTRDYKQFF. Combining the CDR3 with reference TRBV30 and TRBJ2-1 gives the whole variable domain SQTIHQWPATLVQPVGSPLSLECTVEGTSNPNLYWYRQAAGRGLQLLFYSVGIGQISSEVPQNLSASRPQDRQFILSSKKLLLSDSGFYLCAWTRDYKQFFGPGTRLTVL.

The genes are TRBV10-3 and TRBJ2-7; the D gene is possibly TRBD1 (5 bases). CDR1 and CDR2 from the germline V gene are ENHRY and SYGVKD. CDR3 size: 12 residues. The ends were cut back, 6 bases at V and 2 bases at J, with 8 bases in the middle. The CDR3: CAISMDTYEQYF. The DNA for the CDR3 is TGTGCCATCAGCATGGACACCTACGAGCAGTACTTC.

The table lists this clone with a few counts. The rearrangement links TRBV4-1 to TRBJ1-1, with 7 positions matching TRBD1. V trimming: 3 bases; J trimming: 4 bases; junction bases outside the gene matches: 5. CDR3 size: 14 residues. The germline V gene encodes CDR1 MGHRA and CDR2 YSYEKL. The CDR3 is CASSQSAGGTEAFF. As DNA, the CDR3 is TGCGCCAGCAGCCAGAGTGCAGGGGGCACTGAAGCTTTCTTT.

On this clone: Other DNA sequences from this sample encode an identical CDR3 as well. The rearrangement links TRBV2 to TRBJ2-1; 10 nucleotides line up with TRBD2. The CDR3 sequence is 14 residues long. CDR1 and CDR2 (germline): SNHLY, FYNNEI. V lost 6 bases and J lost 7; bases outside the gene matches: 6. CDR3 in amino acids: CASSVGTSVNEQFF. The CDR3 nucleotides read TGTGCCAGCAGCGTAGGGACTAGCGTGAATGAGCAGTTCTTC. The full variable domain, its missing parts supplied by reference TRBV2 and TRBJ2-1, is EPEVTQTPSHQVTQMGQEVILRCVPISNHLYFYWYRQILGQKVEFLVSFYNNEISEKSEIFDDQFSVERPDGSNFTLKIRSTKLEDSAMYFCASSVGTSVNEQFFGPGTRLTVL.

The chain carries TRBV6-5 and TRBJ1-2, with 11 bases lining up with TRBD1. The V gene end was trimmed by 4 bases and the J gene end by 8 bases; junction bases not matched to a gene: 6. Germline values: CDR1 MNHEY, CDR2 SVGAGI. There are 14 residues in the CDR3. The CDR3 protein is CASSSGDRGGGYTF. The CDR3 DNA is TGTGCCAGCAGTTCCGGGGACAGGGGGGGCGGCTACACCTTC.

The chain recombines TRBV2 with TRBJ1-5; D gene ambiguous. This CDR3 region has 14 residues. V lost 4 bases, J lost 6 bases, and 13 bases lay in between. CDR1 and CDR2 from the germline V gene are SNHLY and FYNNEI. The CDR3 protein is CASSGANYGQPQHF. Here the CDR3 DNA reads TGTGCCAGCAGTGGGGCGAATTACGGTCAGCCCCAGCATTTT.

V and J are TRBV9 and TRBJ2-1; 7 bases align to TRBD1. Germline V gene data show CDR1 as SGDLS and CDR2 as YYNGEE. Germline trimming cut 1 base from V and 4 bases from J; bases unmatched to any gene: 20. The CDR3 extends over 20 amino acids. CDR3 DNA: TGTGCCAGCAGCGTAATCGGGGACAGCGTATCCCCTCGGGGTTACAATGAGCAGTTCTTC. Translating it yields CASSVIGDSVSPRGYNEQFF. The whole variable domain, remainder taken from reference TRBV9 and TRBJ2-1, is DSGVTQTPKHLITATGQRVTLRCSPRSGDLSVYWYQQSLDQGLQFLIQYYNGEERAKGNILERFSAQQFPDLHSELNLSSLELGDSALYFCASSVIGDSVSPRGYNEQFFGPGTRLTVL.

This clone was seen only a few times. The chain recombines TRBV5-4 with TRBJ1-1, with TRBD1 as a possible D gene (6 bases). Germline CDR1 SGHNT, CDR2 YYREEE (reference sequence). The CDR3 loop spans 13 amino acids. The V end was cut by 1 base, the J end by 3 bases, with 7 bases between. The CDR3 DNA reads as TGTGCCAGCAGCTTGTCAGGGGACACTGAAGCTTTCTTT. It yields the protein CASSLSGDTEAFF.

V usage is TRBV19 and J usage is TRBJ1-2, with a tentative D call TRBD1 (6 bases). CDR3 size: 15 residues. The V gene's germline CDR1 is LNHDA and CDR2 SQIVND (reference sequence). V lost 10 bases and J lost 4, with 22 bases in between. The CDR3 here is CATASDSSVLYGYTF. The CDR3 DNA sequence: TGTGCCACCGCCTCGGACAGCTCCGTCCTCTATGGCTACACCTTC.

The chain carries TRBV5-1 and TRBJ2-5; 9 nucleotides match TRBD1. CDR3 length: 15 amino acids. The ends lost 0 bases at V and 1 base at J; junction bases unmatched: 1. The V gene's germline CDR1 is SGHRS and CDR2 YFSETQ. The CDR3: CASSLGQGVQETQYF. Here the CDR3 DNA reads TGCGCCAGCAGCTTGGGACAGGGGGTCCAAGAGACCCAGTACTTC.

The V call is TRBV5-4, the J call TRBJ2-5; TRBD2 is a possible D gene (6 bases). The end of the DNA aligns better with TRBJ2-7, so the J call may be wrong. Germline CDR1 is SGHNT and CDR2 is YYREEE (reference sequence). This CDR3 is 14 amino acids long. The CDR3 coding sequence is TGTGCCAGCAGCCCGCCCGGGACTGAGGACGAGCAGTACTTC. As protein: CASSPPGTEDEQYF.

This clone was counted only a few times. The chain has TRBV10-2 and TRBJ1-5, with TRBD1 matching over 12 bases. V was clipped by 6 bases and J by 7 bases; unmatched bases: 13. CDR1 is WSHSY and CDR2 is SAAADI in the germline V gene. This CDR3 has 17 residues. The CDR3 loop reads CASSYNPGTGGGQPQHF. CDR3 sequence (DNA): TGCGCCAGCAGCTACAATCCCGGGACAGGGGGCGGGCAGCCCCAGCATTTT.

This chain joins TRBV10-1 and TRBJ2-3, with a tentative D call TRBD2 (5 bases). This CDR3 comprises 16 residues. Germline-derived CDR1 and CDR2 are WNHNN and SYGVQD (reference sequence). V was pared by 3 bases and J by 2 bases, with 15 bases between. In nucleotides, the CDR3 is TGCGCCAGCAGTGATATTCTGAGGGATTCCACAGATACGCAGTATTTT. It encodes CASSDILRDSTDTQYF.